This T cell receptor beta chain appears in the sequencing data of a study of T cell repertoires in cytomegalovirus infection. Whole-study context: From public TCR beta signatures came an indication of both CMV infection and matching HLA type.

In TCRdb, the reads were re-called with MiXCR into one record per CDR3 protein. The sample has 310,000 or so distinct CDR3 sequences, roughly 23% seen once. This clonotype was recorded a few times. Germline CDR1 MDHEN, CDR2 SYDVKM. CDR3 length: 12 amino acids. After removal of 7 bases from V and 8 bases from J, the junction contained 3 bases not matched to a gene. This clonotype was sampled from a human donor in good health (CMV status not recorded). Some clones in this sample may be carry-over from other donors' samples. What was sequenced was PBMCs. The V and J genes are TRBV28 and TRBJ2-1, with 9 nucleotides matching TRBD2. CDR3 DNA: TGTGCCAGCACTAGCGGGACAGATGAGCAGTTCTTC. It is translated as CASTSGTDEQFF.